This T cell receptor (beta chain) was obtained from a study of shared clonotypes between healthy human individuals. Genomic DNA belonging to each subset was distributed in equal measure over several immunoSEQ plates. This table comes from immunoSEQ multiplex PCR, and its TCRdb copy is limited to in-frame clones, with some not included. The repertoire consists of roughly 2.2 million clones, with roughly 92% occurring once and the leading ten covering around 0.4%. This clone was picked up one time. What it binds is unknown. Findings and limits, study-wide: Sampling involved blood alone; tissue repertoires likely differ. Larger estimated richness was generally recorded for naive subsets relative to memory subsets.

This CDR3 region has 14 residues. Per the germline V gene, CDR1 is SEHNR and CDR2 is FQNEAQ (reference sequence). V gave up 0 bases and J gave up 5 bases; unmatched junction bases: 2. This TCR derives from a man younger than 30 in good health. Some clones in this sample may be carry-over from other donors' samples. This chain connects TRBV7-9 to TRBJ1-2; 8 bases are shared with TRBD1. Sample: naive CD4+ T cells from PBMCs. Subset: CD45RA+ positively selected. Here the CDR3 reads CASSLADREYGYTF. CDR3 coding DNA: TGTGCCAGCAGCTTAGCGGACAGGGAATATGGCTACACCTTC.